This T cell receptor (beta chain) was captured in a study of cytomegalovirus exposure and HLA in healthy donors. Study overall: Across some 400 genotyped donors, approximately 81% landed in the Caucasian-associated ancestry cluster.

The PCR ran on 60 Vbeta and 13 Jbeta primers. This table comes from immunoSEQ multiplex PCR, and its TCRdb copy is limited to in-frame clones, with some not included. The table has under 250,000 clones, more than 75% seen once; the top ten hold roughly 1.3%. Germline lookup yields CDR1 KGHSH and CDR2 LQKENI. The J segment lost 3 bases and the V segment lost 2 bases, leaving 7 bases of the junction unmatched. The CDR3 loop spans 16 amino acids. The genes are TRBV18 and TRBJ2-7; TRBD2 aligns across 10 bases. This sequence originates from a human donor in good health. Sequencing input: PBMCs. CDR3 coding DNA: TGTGCCAGCTCACCAGGCCCTAGCGGGAGTTTCTACGAGCAGTACTTC. Translation: CASSPGPSGSFYEQYF.